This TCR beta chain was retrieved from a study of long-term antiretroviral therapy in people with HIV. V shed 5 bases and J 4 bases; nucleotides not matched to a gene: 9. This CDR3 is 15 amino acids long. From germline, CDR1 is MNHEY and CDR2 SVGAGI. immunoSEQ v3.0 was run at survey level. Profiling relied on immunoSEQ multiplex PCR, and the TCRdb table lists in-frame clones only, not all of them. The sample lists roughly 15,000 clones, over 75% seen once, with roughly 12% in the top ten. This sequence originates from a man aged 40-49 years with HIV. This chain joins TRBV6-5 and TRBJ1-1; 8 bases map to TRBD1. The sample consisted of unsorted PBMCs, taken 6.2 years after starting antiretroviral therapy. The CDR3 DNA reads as TGTGCCAGCAGTATACAGGGGGTAGGCGTCACTGAAGCTTTCTTT. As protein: CASSIQGVGVTEAFF.